This TCR beta chain emerged from a study of blood T cell repertoires in COVID-19. For the study at large: PBMCs, B-cell-depleted T cells, or T cells were the source of the cDNA or gDNA that made up the material.

Germline V CDR1 and CDR2: KGHDR, SFDVKD. V lost 6 bases and J 8 bases, leaving 13 bases between the germline ends. The length of the CDR3 is 13 residues. This table comes from immunoSEQ multiplex PCR, and its TCRdb copy is limited to in-frame clones, with some not included. The table lists a few hundred thousand clones, roughly 80% of them singletons. Participants came from 20 to 25 US areas, aged about 18 to 90 years. Exposed enrollees had met someone with a PCR-confirmed or clinician-diagnosed COVID-19 case at some point within the 2 weeks before study entry. The sequenced sample consisted of PBMCs or T cells enriched from blood (not recorded which). The receptor was isolated from a man aged 35 to 55 who had been exposed to COVID-19. The rearrangement links TRBV24-1 to TRBJ2-1; maybe TRBD2 (5 bases). The CDR3 spells CATSSGRPYEQFF. CDR3 DNA: TGTGCCACCAGTAGCGGACGTCCATATGAGCAGTTCTTC.